The 4 T cell receptor beta chains in this list originate from one sample, sequenced in a study of blood T cells in healthy people across ages. For the second PCR, which ran for about 7 to 11 cycles, a sample-barcoded 5' primer and a J-beta primer mix were used. TCRdb called the 5' RACE reads again in MiXCR, with one record for every CDR3 protein. The data hold over a million distinct CDR3 sequences, with 40% to 55% observed a single time. The material sequenced was blood. These receptor sequences come from a woman aged 60 to 75 in good health.

In this sample, this clonotype turned up a few times. The chain employs TRBV6-6 and TRBJ2-6; 9 nucleotides align to TRBD2. Germline V CDR1 and CDR2: MNHNY, SVGAGI (reference sequence). This CDR3 has 17 residues. The junction had 5 bases not matched to a gene; V was cut back by 5 bases and J by 0 bases. The CDR3 coding sequence is TGTGCCAGCAGTATAGCGGGAGCGAGCTCTGGGGCCAACGTCCTGACTTTC. Amino acid sequence: CASSIAGASSGANVLTF.

V usage is TRBV6-5 and J usage is TRBJ2-1; D is perhaps TRBD2 (6 bases). The CDR3 is made up of 15 amino acids. Germline CDR1 reads MNHEY; CDR2 reads SVGAGI. V was trimmed by 0 bases and J by 5 bases, leaving 11 bases between them. The CDR3 DNA sequence: TGTGCCAGCAGTTACTCAGCGGAGGGCGACAATGAGCAGTTCTTC. Translating gives CASSYSAEGDNEQFF.

V usage is TRBV5-1 and J usage is TRBJ1-2, with D possibly being TRBD1 (5 bases). In germline, CDR1 is SGHRS, CDR2 YFSETQ. The length of the CDR3 is 16 residues. V gave up 0 bases and J gave up 3 bases, with 15 bases separating them. DNA of the CDR3: TGCGCCAGCAGCTTGGGCGCCAGGGCTCGAGACTATGGCTACACCTTC. Its translation is CASSLGARARDYGYTF.

This clonotype appeared a single time. The chain combines TRBV20-1 with TRBJ2-7; TRBD2 matches 7 bases. The CDR3 runs to 14 residues. CDR1 DFQATT and CDR2 SNEGSKA come from the germline V gene (reference sequence). CDR3 in amino acids: CSFLRRESNYEQYF. The CDR3 bases are TGCAGCTTCTTGAGGCGGGAGTCGAACTACGAGCAGTACTTC.